This entry lists 31 T cell receptor beta chains sequenced from one sample in a study of cytomegalovirus exposure and HLA in healthy donors. Primers: 60 Vbeta forward and 13 Jbeta reverse. Some clones are missing from TCRdb's copy, which holds only in-frame ones; the method was immunoSEQ multiplex PCR. The table includes some 180,000 clones, 76% detected once. The source material was PBMCs. These receptor sequences come from a young woman in good health and CMV-seropositive.

The rearrangement joins TRBV7-9 to TRBJ2-7; TRBD1 might be the D (6 bases). Germline V gene sequence: CDR1 SEHNR, CDR2 FQNEAQ (reference sequence). V gave up 1 base and J gave up 5 bases, with 12 bases separating them. The length of the CDR3 is 14 residues. The chain's CDR3 is CASSLDGGSHEQYF. The CDR3 nucleotides read TGTGCCAGCAGCTTAGATGGGGGCTCTCACGAGCAGTACTTC. The variable domain in full, with the rest retrieved from reference TRBV7-9 and TRBJ2-7, is DTGVSQNPRHKITKRGQNVTFRCDPISEHNRLYWYRQTLGQGPEFLTYFQNEAQLEKSRLLSDRFSAERPKGSFSTLEIQRTEQGDSAMYLCASSLDGGSHEQYFGPGTRLTVT.

This clone has just a few counts. Written as DNA, the CDR3 is TGTGCCAGCAGCTCGTTGGCGGGGGGGCGGGACGAGCAGTACTTC. Encoded protein: CASSSLAGGRDEQYF. This chain joins TRBV7-2 and TRBJ2-7; 9 nucleotides agree with TRBD2. J gave up 5 bases and V 4 bases, and 9 bases lay outside the gene matches. This CDR3 comprises 15 residues. The germline V gene has CDR1 SGHTA and CDR2 FQGNSA.

The J gene is TRBJ2-7, the V gene TRBV28; TRBD1 aligns across 7 bases. The CDR3 is 13 amino acids. Germline trimming cut 3 bases from V and 13 bases from J; bases unmatched to any gene: 12. Per germline, CDR1 MDHEN and CDR2 SYDVKM. CDR3 region: CASSFRDRAGPYF. The CDR3 DNA is TGTGCCAGCAGTTTCCGAGACAGGGCCGGTCCTTACTTC. Filled out from reference TRBV28 and TRBJ2-7, the complete variable domain reads DVKVTQSSRYLVKRTGEKVFLECVQDMDHENMFWYRQDPGLGLRLIYFSYDVKMKEKGDIPEGYSVSREKKERFSLILESASTNQTSMYLCASSFRDRAGPYFGPGTRLTVT.

The rearrangement uses TRBV5-6 and TRBJ2-3, with D perhaps TRBD1 (6 bases). Germline V gene sequence: CDR1 SGHDT, CDR2 YYEEEE. This CDR3 contains 13 residues. Trimming left V 2 bases short and J 5 bases short, with 9 bases between. The CDR3 nucleotides read TGTGCCAGCAGCTTAGGCAGGGGAGATACGCAGTATTTT. This gives the protein CASSLGRGDTQYF.

V and J are TRBV29-1 and TRBJ2-5; TRBD1 aligns across 7 bases. CDR1 and CDR2 (germline): SQVTM, ANQGSEA. The CDR3 contains 14 residues. Germline trimming cut 3 bases from V and 5 bases from J; bases unmatched to any gene: 9. CDR3 sequence reads: CSVDQQGLGETQYF. CDR3 DNA sequence: TGCAGCGTTGACCAACAGGGGTTAGGGGAGACCCAGTACTTC.

The J gene is TRBJ2-3, the V gene TRBV7-6; 10 positions match TRBD2. CDR3 length: 16 amino acids. Germline V lookup: CDR1 SGHVS, CDR2 FNYEAQ. The ends lost 0 bases at V and 4 bases at J; junction bases unmatched: 4. The CDR3 reads CASSLASGGPSDTQYF. CDR3 bases: TGTGCCAGCAGCTTAGCTAGCGGGGGGCCGTCAGATACGCAGTATTTT.

The chain employs TRBV9 and TRBJ2-1, with TRBD2 matching over 9 bases. The CDR3 sequence is 17 residues long. Per the germline V gene, CDR1 is SGDLS and CDR2 is YYNGEE. V shed 4 bases and J 7 bases; nucleotides not matched to a gene: 15. This chain's CDR3 is CASSPRGGGASENEQFF. The DNA for the CDR3 is TGTGCCAGCAGCCCTCGTGGCGGGGGGGCCTCTGAGAATGAGCAGTTCTTC.

The chain carries TRBV10-2 and TRBJ1-3, with D unresolved. CDR3 length: 14 amino acids. CDR1 and CDR2 from the germline V gene are WSHSY and SAAADI. V lost 6 bases and J lost 3, with 12 bases in between. The CDR3 loop reads CASRGGGGGNTIYF. The CDR3 nucleotides are TGCGCCAGCAGGGGCGGTGGAGGTGGAAACACCATATATTTT.

CDR3 loop: CASSHGGGGRETQYF. CDR3 DNA: TGTGCCAGCAGCCATGGGGGCGGGGGCCGGGAGACCCAGTACTTC. The genes are TRBV7-8 and TRBJ2-5, with D perhaps matching TRBD2 (7 bases). Germline V lookup: CDR1 SGHVS, CDR2 FQNEAQ. This CDR3 has 15 amino acids. V was cut by 5 bases and J by 5 bases, with 18 bases left in between.

The CDR3 DNA reads as TGTGCCAGCAGCGTAGAGCGGGGGACCAACTACGAGCAGTACTTC. Amino acids: CASSVERGTNYEQYF. V and J are TRBV28 and TRBJ2-7, with 8 bases aligning to TRBD2. Germline V gene lookup returns CDR1 MDHEN and CDR2 SYDVKM. V gave up 6 bases and J gave up 3 bases; unmatched junction bases: 10. CDR3 length equals 15 residues.

The chain couples TRBV6-1 to TRBJ2-3; D unresolved. The CDR3 loop spans 13 amino acids. Deletions cut 3 bases from V and 14 bases from J, with 18 bases between. Germline lookup yields CDR1 MNHNS and CDR2 SASEGT. CDR3 coding DNA: TGTGCCAGCAGTGAGGCCCGCAGAACCACGGGGTATTTT. This gives the protein CASSEARRTTGYF.

Comments on this clone: Germline is not matched at one junction end, which may reflect a read error. Other DNA sequences from this sample encode an identical CDR3 as well. The rearrangement uses TRBV7-2 and TRBJ2-5; TRBD2 aligns across 8 bases. The CDR3 totals 14 residues. Germline values: CDR1 SGHTA, CDR2 FQGNSA. The CDR3: CASTFGGAGETQYF. The CDR3, as DNA: TGCGCCAGCACCTTCGGGGGGGCGGGAGAGACCCAGTACTTC.

The chain recombines TRBV28 with TRBJ2-5; 9 bases are a match to TRBD1. This CDR3 region has 14 residues. Trimming cost V 3 bases and J 5 bases; bases outside gene matches: 4. Germline loops: CDR1 MDHEN, CDR2 SYDVKM. The CDR3 reads CASSLDRGWETQYF. CDR3 nucleotide sequence: TGTGCCAGCAGTTTGGACAGGGGATGGGAGACCCAGTACTTC.

This clone was recorded once. The chain has TRBV5-5 and TRBJ1-3; D call uncertain. The germline V gene has CDR1 SGHKS and CDR2 YYEKEE (reference sequence). Trimming stripped 0 bases from V and 2 bases from J, with 6 bases between. The CDR3 spans 14 residues. For the CDR3, the DNA is TGTGCCAGCAGCTTGGACTCTACTGGAAACACCATATATTTT. It encodes CASSLDSTGNTIYF.

The genes are TRBV4-1 and TRBJ2-7; TRBD2 might be the D (7 bases). The CDR3 consists of 15 residues. Trimming left V 1 base short and J 5 bases short, with 15 bases between. CDR1 is MGHRA and CDR2 is YSYEKL in the germline V gene. The CDR3 is CASSQGGGRLDEQYF. The CDR3 bases are TGCGCCAGCAGCCAAGGGGGGGGCCGTTTGGACGAGCAGTACTTC.

The V gene is TRBV7-6, the J gene TRBJ2-1; perhaps TRBD2 as D (7 bases). The CDR3 has 16 amino acids. Looked up from germline, CDR1 is SGHVS and CDR2 is FNYEAQ. The germline V and J ends were trimmed by 5 bases and 5 bases, with 19 bases remaining between them. The CDR3 protein is CASSIGWRGPHNEQFF. DNA for the CDR3: TGTGCCAGCAGCATAGGCTGGCGGGGGCCTCACAATGAGCAGTTCTTC.

The chain has TRBV5-8 and TRBJ1-2, with D tentatively TRBD1 (5 bases). CDR3 length equals 14 residues. V dropped 0 bases and J dropped 8 bases, with 14 bases sitting between them. Germline CDR1 is SGHTS and CDR2 is YDEGEE. The CDR3 region is CASSLGVRAQGYTF. CDR3 coding DNA: TGTGCCAGCAGCTTGGGAGTCAGGGCTCAAGGCTACACCTTC.

V usage is TRBV12-5 and J usage is TRBJ1-6; D ambiguous. CDR1 is LGHNT and CDR2 is FRNRAP in the germline V gene. The CDR3 runs to 14 residues. Trimming took off 3 bases at V and 11 bases at J, with 14 bases between the two ends. CDR3 coding DNA: TGTGCTAGTGGTTTAAAGCGGAGTATTGCACCCCTCCACTTT. Amino acid sequence: CASGLKRSIAPLHF. Full variable domain (outside the CDR3, taken from reference TRBV12-5 and TRBJ1-6): DARVTQTPRHKVTEMGQEVTMRCQPILGHNTVFWYRQTMMQGLELLAYFRNRAPLDDSGMPKDRFSAEMPDATLATLKIQPSEPRDSAVYFCASGLKRSIAPLHFGNGTRLTVT.

This chain joins TRBV28 and TRBJ2-1, with 7 bases aligning to TRBD1. CDR1 and CDR2 (germline): MDHEN, SYDVKM. The length of the CDR3 is 16 residues. V was pared by 5 bases and J by 3 bases, with 10 bases of the junction left unmatched. CDR3 nucleotide sequence: TGTGCCAGCAGTCCCCCCGGGACAGTTCTCTACAATGAGCAGTTCTTC. Translation: CASSPPGTVLYNEQFF.

The V and J genes are TRBV27 and TRBJ2-1, with 8 positions matching TRBD2. Germline lookup yields CDR1 MNHEY and CDR2 SMNVEV (reference sequence). V shed 0 bases and J 6 bases; nucleotides not matched to a gene: 7. The CDR3 runs 16 residues. The CDR3 is CASSLSGAGGTNEQFF. CDR3 in DNA: TGTGCCAGCAGTTTATCAGGGGCGGGGGGCACCAATGAGCAGTTCTTC.

This clone was detected a few times. This chain joins TRBV7-2 and TRBJ2-7, with D perhaps matching TRBD1 (6 bases). Germline loops: CDR1 SGHTA, CDR2 FQGNSA. The V end was cut by 1 base, the J end by 2 bases, with 12 bases between. The CDR3 runs 15 residues. This chain's CDR3 is CASSLGTGTPYEQYF. CDR3 nucleotides: TGTGCCAGCAGCTTAGGCACCGGGACACCCTACGAGCAGTACTTC.

The J gene is TRBJ2-7, the V gene TRBV27, with 8 nucleotides matching TRBD2. The CDR3 is made up of 18 amino acids. CDR1 and CDR2 (germline): MNHEY, SMNVEV (reference sequence). J lost 2 bases, V lost 3 bases, and 15 bases had no gene match. Here the CDR3 reads CASSFRTWSGGRAYEQYF. The CDR3 nucleotides are TGTGCCAGCAGTTTTAGGACATGGAGCGGGGGAAGGGCCTACGAGCAGTACTTC.

This rearrangement joins TRBV19 to TRBJ1-2; the match to TRBD1 covers 8 bases. Per the germline V gene, CDR1 is LNHDA and CDR2 is SQIVND (reference sequence). The CDR3 length is 13 residues. The ends lost 7 bases at V and 4 bases at J; junction bases unmatched: 5. The CDR3 loop reads CASIGQGIYGYTF. The CDR3 region has the DNA TGTGCCAGTATAGGACAGGGCATCTATGGCTACACCTTC.

The chain joins TRBV7-8 to TRBJ2-7; TRBD1 aligns across 7 bases. From germline, CDR1 is SGHVS and CDR2 FQNEAQ. V trimming: 5 bases; J trimming: 3 bases; junction bases outside the gene matches: 4. The CDR3 contains 13 residues. CDR3 amino acids: CASSERDSYEQYF. CDR3 DNA: TGTGCCAGCAGCGAACGGGACAGCTACGAGCAGTACTTC.

The V and J genes are TRBV4-1 and TRBJ1-4, with D possibly matching TRBD1 (6 bases). This CDR3 spans 18 amino acids. Germline CDR1 MGHRA, CDR2 YSYEKL. Trimming removed 0 bases at V and 2 bases at J, with 16 bases between. CDR3 protein: CASSQEGASHTTNEKLFF. DNA for the CDR3: TGCGCCAGCAGCCAAGAGGGGGCATCCCACACGACTAATGAAAAACTGTTTTTT.

The rearrangement joins TRBV10-1 to TRBJ2-5; D gene uncertain. The germline V gene has CDR1 WNHNN and CDR2 SYGVQD (reference sequence). This CDR3 region has 13 residues. With 4 bases removed from V and 2 bases from J, the gap between germline ends came to 8 bases. Here the CDR3 DNA reads TGCGCCAGCAGTGGGCAGAAACAAGAGACCCAGTACTTC. Translated, it gives CASSGQKQETQYF.

The J gene is TRBJ1-2, the V gene TRBV28, with D uncertain. The CDR3 extends over 12 amino acids. The germline V gene has CDR1 MDHEN and CDR2 SYDVKM. Trimming took off 5 bases at V and 7 bases at J, with 11 bases between the two ends. The CDR3 sequence: CASSPGDGGYTF. DNA of the CDR3: TGTGCCAGCAGTCCAGGTGATGGTGGCTACACCTTC.

This clone was picked up one time. This sequence joins TRBV11-3 and TRBJ1-5, with D uncertain. The CDR3 consists of 16 residues. Germline V CDR1 and CDR2: SGHNT, YENEEA. V lost 3 bases and J 1 base, leaving 13 bases between the germline ends. The CDR3 reads CASSFPQDLSNQPQHF. The CDR3 DNA reads as TGTGCCAGCAGCTTCCCCCAGGACTTAAGCAATCAGCCCCAGCATTTT. Full variable domain (missing parts from reference TRBV11-3 and TRBJ1-5): EAGVVQSPRYKIIEKKQPVAFWCNPISGHNTLYWYLQNLGQGPELLIRYENEEAVDDSQLPKDRFSAERLKGVDSTLKIQPAELGDSAVYLCASSFPQDLSNQPQHFGDGTRLSIL.

This chain links TRBV5-1 with TRBJ2-5; unclear D gene. The CDR3 is made up of 15 amino acids. Trimming left V 0 bases short and J 3 bases short, with 12 bases between. The V gene's germline CDR1 is SGHRS and CDR2 YFSETQ. CDR3 sequence reads: CASSLGPRVEETQYF. CDR3 DNA: TGCGCCAGCAGCTTGGGTCCAAGAGTAGAAGAGACCCAGTACTTC.

This clone has only a few counts. V gene TRBV6-5 combines with J gene TRBJ2-7; D possibly corresponds to TRBD1 (6 bases). V lost 4 bases to trimming and J lost 6 bases, with 7 bases between them. Germline CDR1 and CDR2: MNHEY and SVGAGI. This CDR3 region has 11 residues. The CDR3 region has the DNA TGTGCCAGCAGTTTAGGGGGCGAGCAGTACTTC. This encodes CASSLGGEQYF.

The chain has TRBV7-8 and TRBJ2-2; 9 bases match TRBD1. Germline CDR1 is SGHVS and CDR2 is FQNEAQ. The CDR3 contains 17 residues. The V segment lost 5 bases and the J segment 0 bases; nucleotides outside the gene matches: 7. The CDR3 loop is CASSLPRTGANTGELFF. CDR3 bases: TGTGCCAGCAGCCTCCCTCGGACAGGGGCGAACACCGGGGAGCTGTTTTTT.